This T cell receptor beta chain was identified during a study of shared clonotypes between healthy human individuals. The naive CD8 subset, CD45RO-negative cells positively selected for CCR7, excluded terminally differentiated effector memory CD45RA+ cells. The CDR3 totals 17 residues. Unmatched junction bases numbered 6, after V lost 0 bases and J lost 7 bases. Germline V gene data show CDR1 as MGHRA and CDR2 as YSYEKL. TCRdb keeps only in-frame clones here, not all; method: immunoSEQ multiplex PCR. The table has some 2,000,000 clones, roughly 94% seen once. The sequenced material came from naive CD8+ T cells sorted from blood. The chain recombines TRBV4-1 with TRBJ1-6; 10 nucleotides line up with TRBD1. The receptor was derived from a man aged 18 to 35 in good health. CDR3 sequence: CASSQDGTGAGNSPLHF. As DNA, the CDR3 is TGCGCCAGCAGCCAAGACGGGACAGGGGCTGGAAATTCACCCCTCCACTTT.